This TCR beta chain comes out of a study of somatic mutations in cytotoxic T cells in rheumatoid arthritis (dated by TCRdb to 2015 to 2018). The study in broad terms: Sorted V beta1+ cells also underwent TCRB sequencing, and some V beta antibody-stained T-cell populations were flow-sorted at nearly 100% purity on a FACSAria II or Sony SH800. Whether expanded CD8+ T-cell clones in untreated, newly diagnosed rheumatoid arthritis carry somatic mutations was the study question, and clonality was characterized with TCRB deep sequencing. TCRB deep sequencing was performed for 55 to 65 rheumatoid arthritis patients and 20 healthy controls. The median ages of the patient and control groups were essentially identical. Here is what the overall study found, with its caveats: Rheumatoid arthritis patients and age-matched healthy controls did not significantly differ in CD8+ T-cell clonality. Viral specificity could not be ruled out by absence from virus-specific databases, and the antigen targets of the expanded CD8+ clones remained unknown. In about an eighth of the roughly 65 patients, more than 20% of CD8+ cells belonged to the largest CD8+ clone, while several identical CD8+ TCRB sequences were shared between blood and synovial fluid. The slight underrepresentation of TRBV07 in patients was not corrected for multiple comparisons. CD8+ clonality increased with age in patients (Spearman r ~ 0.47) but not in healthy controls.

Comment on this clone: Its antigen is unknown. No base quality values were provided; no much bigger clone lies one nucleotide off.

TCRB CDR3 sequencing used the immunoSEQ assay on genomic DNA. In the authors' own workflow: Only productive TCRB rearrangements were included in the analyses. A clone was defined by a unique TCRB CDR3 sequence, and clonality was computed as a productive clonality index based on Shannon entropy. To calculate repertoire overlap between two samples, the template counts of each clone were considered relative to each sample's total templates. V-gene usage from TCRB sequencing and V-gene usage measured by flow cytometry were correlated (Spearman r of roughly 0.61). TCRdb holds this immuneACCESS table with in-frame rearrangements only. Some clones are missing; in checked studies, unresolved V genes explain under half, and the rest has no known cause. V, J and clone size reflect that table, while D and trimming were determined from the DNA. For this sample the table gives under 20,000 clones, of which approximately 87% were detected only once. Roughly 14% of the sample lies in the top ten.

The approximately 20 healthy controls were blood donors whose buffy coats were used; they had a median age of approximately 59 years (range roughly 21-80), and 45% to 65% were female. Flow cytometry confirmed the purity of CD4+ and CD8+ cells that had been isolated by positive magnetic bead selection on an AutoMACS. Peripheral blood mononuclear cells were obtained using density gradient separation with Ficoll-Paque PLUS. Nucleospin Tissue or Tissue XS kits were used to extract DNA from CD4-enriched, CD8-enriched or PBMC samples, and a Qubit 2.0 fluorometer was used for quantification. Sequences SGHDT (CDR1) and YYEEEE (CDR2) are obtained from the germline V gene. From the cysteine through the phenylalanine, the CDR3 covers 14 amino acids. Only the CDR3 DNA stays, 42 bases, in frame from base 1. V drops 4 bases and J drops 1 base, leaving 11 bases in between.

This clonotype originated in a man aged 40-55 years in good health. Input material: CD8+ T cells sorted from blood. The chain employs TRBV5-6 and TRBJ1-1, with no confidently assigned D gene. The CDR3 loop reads CASSVPRGNTEAFF. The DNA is TGTGCCAGCAGCGTCCCTCGGGGGAACACTGAAGCTTTCTTT.